These T cell receptor beta chains were read from a single sample in a study of T cell repertoires in cytomegalovirus infection. TCRdb re-called the reads with MiXCR, one entry per CDR3 protein. The sample records roughly 720,000 distinct CDR3 sequences, under 40% being singletons. The specimen was PBMCs. These receptors came from a human donor in good health (CMV status not recorded). Some clones in this sample may be carry-over from other donors' samples. The CDR3 runs from the conserved cysteine through the conserved F or W. A D gene is named only where the DNA matches it firmly. The size of a clone is reported for some rows only, either as once, few or many, or as a class for expanded clones.

>18|few|TRBJ2-6|TRBV3-1|-
TGTGCCAGCAGCCCCCGGCTATCCCTGGTATCTGGGGCCAACGTCCTGACTTTC
CASSPRLSLVSGANVLTF
>14|-|TRBJ2-6|TRBV12-3/TRBV12-4|-
TGTGCCAGCAGCCACGAAATTGGGGCCAACGTCCTGACTTTC
CASSHEIGANVLTF
>17|-|TRBJ2-2|TRBV12-3/TRBV12-4|TRBD1
TGTGCCAGCAGTTTAAAAGGGACAGTAGGGAGCACCGGGGAGCTGTTTTTT
CASSLKGTVGSTGELFF
>14|many|TRBJ1-2|TRBV7-9|-
TGTGCCAGCAGCTTTGGGGTCGCTAACTATGGCTACACCTTC
CASSFGVANYGYTF
>15|-|TRBJ2-1|TRBV19|TRBD2
TGTGCCAGTAGTACTTGGACTAGCGGGAGTGGCGAGCAGTTCTTC
CASSTWTSGSGEQFF
>13|-|TRBJ1-6|TRBV12-3/TRBV12-4|-
TGTGCCAGCAGTCGGGAGTTGACATCACCCCTCCAATTT
CASSRELTSPLQF
>17|once|TRBJ1-1|TRBV5-1|-
TGCGCCAGCAGCTTGGGGGCGGCTAGGCCTATGAACACTGAAGCTTTCTTT
CASSLGAARPMNTEAFF
>13|-|TRBJ1-5|TRBV4-1|-
TGCGCCAGCAGCCAAGTTAAAAGCCAGCCCCAGCATTTT
CASSQVKSQPQHF
>12|-|TRBJ1-1|TRBV7-2|-
TGTGCCAGCAGCTTATACAGGGAAAAGACTTTCTTT
CASSLYREKTFF
>13|-|TRBJ2-7|TRBV7-4|-
TGTGCCAGCAGCCTCTTAGGGTCGGACGAGCAGTACTTC
CASSLLGSDEQYF
>15|-|TRBJ1-5|TRBV7-6|-
TGTGCCAGCAGCTTAGCGCCTGTAGGCCCTCAGCCCCAGCATTTT
CASSLAPVGPQPQHF
>14|-|TRBJ1-2|TRBV28|-
TGTGCCAGCAGTGACCCCGGGACGGGAGATGGCTACACCTTC
CASSDPGTGDGYTF
>14|many|TRBJ2-7|TRBV7-2|-
TGTGCCAGCAGCTTAGTTGAGGGAACCTACGAGCAGTACTTC
CASSLVEGTYEQYF
>14|-|TRBJ2-7|TRBV28|TRBD1
TGTGCCAGCAGCAAACAGGGGTCCCCCTACGAGCAGTACTTC
CASSKQGSPYEQYF
>15|-|TRBJ1-4|TRBV29-1|TRBD1
TGCAGCGTTGAAGAAGGACAGGGTATTTATGAAAAACTGTTTTTT
CSVEEGQGIYEKLFF
>12|-|TRBJ2-7|TRBV5-6|TRBD1
TGTGCCAGCAGCCTCCGGACAGGTGAGGTCAACTTC
CASSLRTGEVNF
>15|-|TRBJ2-3|TRBV5-4|-
TGTGCCAGCAGCTTAGGCCGTCTCCCGGAAGATACGCAGTATTTT
CASSLGRLPEDTQYF
>15|-|TRBJ1-2|TRBV5-4|-
TGTGCCAGCAGCCAGTCAAGGACAGTAGGTGGAGGCTACACCTTC
CASSQSRTVGGGYTF
>14|-|TRBJ1-5|TRBV20-1|-
TGCAGTGCCGGATTGGGGGGCCTGGATCAGCCCCAGCATTTT
CSAGLGGLDQPQHF
>16|-|TRBJ1-5|TRBV28|-
TGTGCCAGCAGTACCTACAGTGGGCATAGCAATCATCCCCAGCATTTT
CASSTYSGHSNHPQHF
>15|-|TRBJ2-3|TRBV5-6|-
TGTGCCAGCAGCCCGACAGGGGAGGGAACAGATACGCAGTATTTT
CASSPTGEGTDTQYF
>15|few|TRBJ2-3|TRBV28|-
TGTGCCAGCAGTCTATTCACCCATGAAGGAGATACGCAGTATTTT
CASSLFTHEGDTQYF
>16|-|TRBJ2-3|TRBV30|TRBD2
TGTGCCTGGAGTGTAATTCGGGGGGGCAAGGCAGATACGCAGTATTTT
CAWSVIRGGKADTQYF
>17|few|TRBJ2-3|TRBV11-2|-
TGTGCCAGCAGCTTAGGTCTCGCAGGACCAGCAACAGATACGCAGTATTTT
CASSLGLAGPATDTQYF
>17|many|TRBJ2-1|TRBV7-8|TRBD2
TGTGCCAGCAGCTTAGCATGGCTAGCGGGAGTGTTCAATGAGCAGTTCTTC
CASSLAWLAGVFNEQFF
>10|many|TRBJ1-2|TRBV12-3/TRBV12-4|-
TGTGCCAGCAGTTTAGATGGCTACACCTTC
CASSLDGYTF
>13|-|TRBJ1-6|TRBV2|-
TGTGCCAGCAGTTCAACATGGGATTCACCCCTCCACTTT
CASSSTWDSPLHF
>14|-|TRBJ2-2|TRBV20-1|TRBD1
TGCAGTGCTCCCACGACAGGGTCTGACGGGGAGCTGTTTTTT
CSAPTTGSDGELFF
>14|many|TRBJ1-4|TRBV7-2|-
TGTGCCAGCAGCTTAGATGGCAGTAATGAAAAACTGTTTTTT
CASSLDGSNEKLFF
>16|-|TRBJ1-1|TRBV19|TRBD1
TGTGCCAGTAGTGAATGGGACAGGGAATTGGGCACTGAAGCTGTCTTT
CASSEWDRELGTEAVF
>16|-|TRBJ2-7|TRBV6-1|TRBD2
TGTGCCAGCAGCTCCCGACTAGCGGGAGGGTCCTACGAGCAGTACTTC
CASSSRLAGGSYEQYF
>10|few|TRBJ1-1|TRBV7-2|-
TGTGCCAGCAGCTTAGGTCCACCCATCTTT
CASSLGPPIF
>18|few|TRBJ2-6|TRBV24-1|-
TGTGCCACCAGTGATGTGACTGAAACGTACTCTGGGGCCAACGTCCTGACTTTC
CATSDVTETYSGANVLTF
>13|few|TRBJ1-1|TRBV7-8|-
TGTGCCAGCAGCTTAGTCCGTCACGCTGAAGCTTTCTTT
CASSLVRHAEAFF
>10|-|TRBJ2-3|TRBV28|-
TGTGCCGCTACGGGAGATACGCAGTATTTT
CAATGDTQYF
>13|few|TRBJ1-2|TRBV9|-
TGTGCCAGCACCCCCGCGTCCTCGTATGGCTACACCTTC
CASTPASSYGYTF
>14|-|TRBJ2-2|TRBV7-9|-
TGTGCCAGCAGCTTAGAATCTGACACCGGGGAGCTGTTTTTT
CASSLESDTGELFF
>16|-|TRBJ2-2|TRBV20-1|-
TGCAGTGCCACCTCGTGGGGTGCAGCGAACACCGGGGAGCTGTTTTTT
CSATSWGAANTGELFF
>12|-|TRBJ1-2|TRBV3-1|TRBD1
TGTGCCAGCACCCAAGGGGGCTTGGGCTACACCTTC
CASTQGGLGYTF
>12|many|TRBJ1-5|TRBV7-2|-
TGTGCCAGCAGCTTTCTCTCCTCGCCCCAGCATTTT
CASSFLSSPQHF
>15|few|TRBJ2-3|TRBV12-3/TRBV12-4|-
TGTGCCAGCCGAGAGGGAGGGGGCCCAGCAGATACGCAGTATTTT
CASREGGGPADTQYF
>14|few|TRBJ1-1|TRBV25-1|TRBD1
TGTGCCAGCAGTCCGACAGGGGGCTGGACTGAAGCTTTCTTT
CASSPTGGWTEAFF
>14|-|TRBJ1-1|TRBV3-1|-
TGTGCCAGCAGCCAAGAACCTCGGGACACTGAAGCTTTCTTT
CASSQEPRDTEAFF
>14|-|TRBJ1-1|TRBV6-6|-
TGTGCCAGCAGTTACTCGAACAGAGTGGTAGTAGCTTTCTTT
CASSYSNRVVVAFF
>15|-|TRBJ1-1|TRBV2|TRBD1
TGTGCCAGCAGTGAAGCGCACAGGGGGAACACTGAAGCTTTCTTT
CASSEAHRGNTEAFF
>16|few|TRBJ2-1|TRBV19|TRBD1
TGTGCCAGTAGTCCGTTGGGACAGGGGAAACCCAATGAGCAGTTCTTC
CASSPLGQGKPNEQFF
>15|-|TRBJ1-5|TRBV4-1|-
TGCGCCAGCAGCCAAGGGTTTGGGGGATATCAGCCCCAGCATTTT
CASSQGFGGYQPQHF
>14|-|TRBJ1-4|TRBV3-1|-
TGTGCCAGCGGAGCCCACAACAATGAGGAAAAACTGTTTTTT
CASGAHNNEEKLFF
>16|-|TRBJ2-3|TRBV28|TRBD2
TGTGCCAGCAGAGGAAGACTAGCGAGGCATCAAGATACGCAGTATTTT
CASRGRLARHQDTQYF
>20|-|TRBJ2-5|TRBV7-2|TRBD2
TGTGCCAGCTGCTTAAAGCTACGACCGCGTGCTAGCGGGAGCGATGAGACCCAGTACTTC
CASCLKLRPRASGSDETQYF
>15|-|TRBJ2-7|TRBV11-2|-
TGTGCCAGCAGCTTAGAGTGGACGACTCAATACGAGCAGTACTTC
CASSLEWTTQYEQYF
>17|many|TRBJ2-3|TRBV7-8|-
TGTGCCAGCAGCTTAGTTTTGGGGGGGGGCCCCACAGATACGCAGTATTTT
CASSLVLGGGPTDTQYF
>14|-|TRBJ1-2|TRBV7-9|TRBD1
TGTGCCAGCAGCTTAGTGGGACAGCCGGATGGCTACACCTTC
CASSLVGQPDGYTF
>13|-|TRBJ2-7|TRBV27|-
TGTGCCAGCAGCCGGACTATCTACTACGAGCAGTACTTC
CASSRTIYYEQYF
>14|few|TRBJ1-4|TRBV5-4|-
TGTGCCAGCAGCACCGGGCCAAGCGGTGAAAAACTGTTTTTT
CASSTGPSGEKLFF
>13|-|TRBJ1-2|TRBV20-1|-
TGCAGTGCCGTGACAGACGTAAACTATGGCTACACCTTC
CSAVTDVNYGYTF
>16|-|TRBJ1-5|TRBV7-8|TRBD1
TGTGCCAGCAGCTCATCGGGGCAGGGGGGCAATCAGCCCCAGCATTTT
CASSSSGQGGNQPQHF
>17|-|TRBJ1-6|TRBV6-1|TRBD1
TGTGCCAGCAGTGAAGCTCAGACAGGGGGCTATAATTCACCCCTCCACTTT
CASSEAQTGGYNSPLHF
>16|-|TRBJ2-6|TRBV11-3|-
TGTGCCAGCAGCGCCGGGCCGGACTCTGGGGCCAACGTCCTGACTTTC
CASSAGPDSGANVLTF